Shown below are 18 T cell receptor beta chains from a single sample sequenced in a study of molecular identifiers for immune sequencing clone quantification. In TCRdb, the PCR reads were re-called with MiXCR into one record per CDR3 protein. The sample has tens of thousands of distinct CDR3 sequences, about a sixth seen once; the top ten hold over 1.3%. Sequenced material: naive CD8+ T cells from blood, with Jurkat cell RNA spiked in. Subset of the sample: FACS-sorted CD8+CD4-CCR7+CD45RA+ naive T cells. Source of these receptors: a human donor in good health. Some libraries in this study had Jurkat cell RNA spiked in.

This clonotype was counted ten times or more. V gene TRBV5-1 combines with J gene TRBJ2-3; TRBD2 matches at 15 bases. Germline trimming cut 4 bases from V and 3 bases from J; bases unmatched to any gene: 3. Germline CDR1 and CDR2: SGHRS and YFSETQ. The CDR3 has 16 amino acids. The CDR3 here is CASSIGTSGRTDTQYF. In DNA form, the CDR3 reads TGCGCCAGCAGCATTGGGACTAGCGGGAGGACAGATACGCAGTATTTT.

With regard to this clonotype: This may stem from a read error, because a much larger clone lies one nucleotide away. The gene calls are TRBV4-1 and TRBJ2-1; D gene unclear. The CDR3 spans 13 residues. Germline loops: CDR1 MGHRA, CDR2 YSYEKL. The CDR3 DNA reads TGCGCCAGCAGCCAAGCCTCCTACAATGAGCAGTCCTTC. Protein sequence: CASSQASYNEQSF.

This clonotype was counted many times. This sequence joins TRBV7-8 and TRBJ2-1, with TRBD2 identical over 7 bases. This CDR3 comprises 18 residues. V shed 1 base and J 2 bases; nucleotides not matched to a gene: 11. Germline V gene data show CDR1 as SGHVS and CDR2 as FQNEAQ. The CDR3 nucleotides are TGTGCCAGCAGCTTAGGGGGGGGGTTTTCGGCGGCCTACAATGAGCAGTTCTTC. The encoded protein is CASSLGGGFSAAYNEQFF. Variable domain in full (rest from reference TRBV7-8 and TRBJ2-1): GAGVSQSPRYKVAKRGQDVALRCDPISGHVSLFWYQQALGQGPEFLTYFQNEAQLDKSGLPSDRFFAERPEGSVSTLKIQRTQQEDSAVYLCASSLGGGFSAAYNEQFFGPGTRLTVL.

Concerning this clonotype itself: Being one base from a much bigger clone, this may be a read error. The gene calls are TRBV4-1 and TRBJ2-7, with D possibly TRBD2 on 5 matching bases. This CDR3 contains 13 residues. Germline assignment: CDR1 MGHRA and CDR2 YSYEKL. The CDR3 DNA is TGCGTCAGCAGCCAACTCCGGGACTACGAGCAGTACTTC. Its translation is CVSSQLRDYEQYF.

In its sample, this clonotype was seen many times. The gene calls are TRBV7-2 and TRBJ1-5; no firm D call. The CDR3 runs 14 residues. Trimming shortened V by 5 bases and J by 0 bases, and 8 bases separated the two germline ends. From germline, CDR1 is SGHTA and CDR2 FQGNSA. CDR3 amino acids: CASSRTVSNQPQHF. CDR3 sequence (DNA): TGTGCCAGCAGCCGGACCGTTAGCAATCAGCCCCAGCATTTT.

Turning to this clonotype: This may be a read error: a much more frequent sequence differs by one nucleotide. The rearrangement joins TRBV20-1 to TRBJ2-1; D call uncertain. The V and J ends lost 6 bases and 2 bases respectively, with 17 bases between them. Germline CDR1 reads DFQATT; CDR2 reads SNEGSKA (reference sequence). CDR3 length: 15 amino acids. CDR3 bases: TGCAGTGCGAGGCCCCCTGTAGGACCCTACAATGAGCAGTTCTTC. Encoded protein: CSARPPVGPYNEQFF.

This clonotype was recorded at least ten times. The chain carries TRBV27 and TRBJ1-6, with 7 bases fitting TRBD1. CDR1 MNHEY and CDR2 SMNVEV come from the germline V gene (reference sequence). The CDR3 runs to 14 residues. J was trimmed by 6 bases and V by 6 bases; bases with no gene match: 5. The CDR3 nucleotides are TGTGCCAGCAGAACGACAGGGTTTAATTCACCCCTCCACTTT. Its translation is CASRTTGFNSPLHF.

This clonotype was recorded at least ten times. This chain connects TRBV4-1 to TRBJ1-5; TRBD1 might be the D (6 bases). Germline V gene lookup returns CDR1 MGHRA and CDR2 YSYEKL. CDR3 length: 16 amino acids. Trimming pared 1 base from V and 2 bases from J, leaving 12 bases between. The CDR3 sequence: CASSQGQAEGNQPQHF. CDR3 coding DNA: TGCGCCAGCAGCCAAGGACAGGCGGAGGGCAATCAGCCCCAGCATTTT.

Relative to its sample, this clonotype is medium-sized (0.01 to 0.1%). The V gene is TRBV4-2, the J gene TRBJ1-4, with 8 bases fitting TRBD1. Germline V gene lookup returns CDR1 LGHNA and CDR2 YNFKEQ. The CDR3 sequence is 17 residues long. V trimming: 0 bases; J trimming: 8 bases; junction bases outside the gene matches: 11. This CDR3 is CASSQEWSQGADEKLFF. CDR3 bases: TGTGCCAGCAGCCAAGAATGGTCCCAGGGGGCGGACGAAAAACTGTTTTTT.

In this sample, this clonotype turned up many times. The chain carries TRBV6-1 and TRBJ2-7; TRBD2 aligns across 12 bases. The trim removed 2 bases at V and 4 bases at J, leaving 3 bases unmatched. The CDR3 runs to 15 residues. Germline V gene data show CDR1 as MNHNS and CDR2 as SASEGT. The CDR3 is CASSERTSGVYEQYF. The DNA for the CDR3 is TGTGCCAGCAGTGAACGGACTAGCGGGGTATACGAGCAGTACTTC.

This clonotype appeared many times. The rearrangement links TRBV18 to TRBJ2-5, with D possibly TRBD2 on 5 matching bases. The V end lost 2 bases, the J end lost 1 base, and 11 bases lay between the germline ends. The length of the CDR3 is 15 residues. CDR1 is KGHSH and CDR2 is LQKENI in the germline V gene. CDR3 coding DNA: TGTGCCAGCTCACCAGGGGTCAGCGGCCAAGAGACCCAGTACTTC. Its translation is CASSPGVSGQETQYF.

This clonotype has ten or more counts. The rearrangement uses TRBV28 and TRBJ2-1, with D unresolved. The ends were cut back, 7 bases at V and 1 base at J, with 11 bases in the middle. This CDR3 has 14 residues. The V gene's germline CDR1 is MDHEN and CDR2 SYDVKM. DNA of the CDR3: TGTGCCAGCACCCCGTTGGCGTCCTACAATGAGCAGTTCTTC. Translating it yields CASTPLASYNEQFF. Supplemented by reference TRBV28 and TRBJ2-1, the full variable domain reads DVKVTQSSRYLVKRTGEKVFLECVQDMDHENMFWYRQDPGLGLRLIYFSYDVKMKEKGDIPEGYSVSREKKERFSLILESASTNQTSMYLCASTPLASYNEQFFGPGTRLTVL.

This clonotype was recorded many times. The chain joins TRBV4-3 to TRBJ1-4; D may be TRBD1 (6 bases). Germline V CDR1 and CDR2: LGHNA, YSLEER. V lost 0 bases to trimming and J lost 6 bases, with 14 bases between them. This CDR3 has 16 residues. The CDR3 loop is CASSQDGGVGDEKLFF. Written as DNA, the CDR3 is TGCGCCAGCAGCCAAGACGGGGGCGTGGGGGATGAAAAACTGTTTTTT.

There are many counts of this clonotype. V is TRBV11-2 and J is TRBJ2-1; 15 nucleotides align to TRBD2. This CDR3 is 18 amino acids long. Germline V gene lookup returns CDR1 SGHAT and CDR2 FQNNGV. J gave up 2 bases and V 4 bases, and 6 bases lay outside the gene matches. CDR3 in DNA: TGTGCCAGCAGCTCCTGGACTAGCGGGAGGGACCCCTACAATGAGCAGTTCTTC. Translated, it gives CASSSWTSGRDPYNEQFF.

Comment on this clonotype: Just one base apart from a much larger clone, this may be a read error. The rearrangement links TRBV20-1 to TRBJ2-5, with 12 bases lining up with TRBD2. The CDR3 runs to 16 residues. From germline, CDR1 is DFQATT and CDR2 SNEGSKA (reference sequence). The CDR3 spells CSCKCSTSGSLSAQYF. The CDR3 region has the DNA TGCAGCTGTAAATGTTCGACTAGCGGGAGTTTGTCGGCCCAGTACTTC.

This clonotype was observed a few times. The genes are TRBV7-6 and TRBJ2-1; 14 bases fit TRBD2. V shed 5 bases, J shed 4 bases, and the junction held 10 bases outside the gene matches. Germline lookup yields CDR1 SGHVS and CDR2 FNYEAQ. The CDR3 sequence is 18 residues long. The CDR3 loop reads CASSPHPGLAGDYNEQFF. Written as DNA, the CDR3 is TGTGCCAGCAGCCCTCACCCGGGACTAGCGGGAGATTACAATGAGCAGTTCTTC.

The table lists this clonotype with a few counts. A read error is possible here, since a much larger clone lies one base away. This chain uses TRBV7-9 with TRBJ1-1, with unresolved D. Germline assignment: CDR1 SEHNR and CDR2 FQNEAQ (reference sequence). This CDR3 spans 15 amino acids. The CDR3 DNA reads TGTGCCAGCAGCTTAGCGCAGGCCGGGTTGACTGAAGCTCTCTTT. Amino acids: CASSLAQAGLTEALF.

This clonotype was seen many times. This sequence joins TRBV20-1 and TRBJ2-7; D may be TRBD2 (6 bases). Trimming stripped 0 bases from V and 5 bases from J, with 14 bases between. Germline CDR1 reads DFQATT; CDR2 reads SNEGSKA (reference sequence). This CDR3 contains 14 residues. Written as DNA, the CDR3 is TGCAGTGCTAGAGATTACACGGGAGTCGACGAGCAGTACTTC. It encodes CSARDYTGVDEQYF.